In its sample, the clone carrying this T cell receptor beta chain was seen once. Per the original methods: Estimation of nucleated cell counts was performed using reference gene primer amplification. This table comes from immunoSEQ multiplex PCR, and its TCRdb copy is limited to in-frame clones, with some not included. That table supplies the V and J calls and clone size; D and trimming were determined from the DNA. The sample shows tens of thousands of clones, 81% of them seen only once. From germline, CDR1 is MGHRA and CDR2 YSYEKL. V was clipped by 0 bases and J by 4 bases; unmatched bases: 5. The CDR3 has 16 amino acids. The data belong to a study of blood T cell repertoires in COVID-19. Study summary: Sites in the United States, Italy and Spain provided acute and convalescent COVID-19 samples. In each case, the material was cDNA or gDNA derived from T cells, B-cell-depleted T cells, or PBMCs.

The V and J genes are TRBV4-1 and TRBJ1-4; the match to TRBD1 covers 7 bases. The specimen was peripheral blood. The source is a woman at least 80 years old with active or convalescent COVID-19. CDR3 in DNA: TGCGCCAGCAGCCAAGACGCGACAGGGTTTAATGAAAAACTGTTTTTT. Translating it yields CASSQDATGFNEKLFF.